This TCR beta chain was observed in a study of shared clonotypes between healthy human individuals. Repertoires were generated with immunoSEQ multiplex PCR, while TCRdb's copy carries only in-frame clones and drops some. The table lists about 650,000 clones, 95% to 96% of them singletons. Findings and caveats of the study: It was anticipated that sequencing depth would influence how many clonotypes donors shared. A handful of donors showed sharing of approximately 5% of naive CD4 clonotypes. Richness estimates generally favored naive over memory subsets.

On this clone: As yet, its antigen is unknown. Other DNA sequences in this specimen translate into the identical CDR3.

Selected positively for CCR7 and CD45RO-negative, naive CD8 cells excluded terminally differentiated effector memory CD45RA+ cells. The TCR originated in a woman between 25 and 40 years old in good health. Material for sequencing was naive CD8+ T cells sorted from blood.

The CDR3 bases are TGTGCCAGCAGCCTGTCCAATGAGCAGTTCTTC. It yields the protein CASSLSNEQFF. This chain connects TRBV5-4 to TRBJ2-1, with D hard to call. With 4 bases removed from V and 6 bases from J, the gap between germline ends came to 5 bases. CDR1 is SGHNT, CDR2 YYREEE, per germline (reference sequence). This CDR3 has 11 residues.